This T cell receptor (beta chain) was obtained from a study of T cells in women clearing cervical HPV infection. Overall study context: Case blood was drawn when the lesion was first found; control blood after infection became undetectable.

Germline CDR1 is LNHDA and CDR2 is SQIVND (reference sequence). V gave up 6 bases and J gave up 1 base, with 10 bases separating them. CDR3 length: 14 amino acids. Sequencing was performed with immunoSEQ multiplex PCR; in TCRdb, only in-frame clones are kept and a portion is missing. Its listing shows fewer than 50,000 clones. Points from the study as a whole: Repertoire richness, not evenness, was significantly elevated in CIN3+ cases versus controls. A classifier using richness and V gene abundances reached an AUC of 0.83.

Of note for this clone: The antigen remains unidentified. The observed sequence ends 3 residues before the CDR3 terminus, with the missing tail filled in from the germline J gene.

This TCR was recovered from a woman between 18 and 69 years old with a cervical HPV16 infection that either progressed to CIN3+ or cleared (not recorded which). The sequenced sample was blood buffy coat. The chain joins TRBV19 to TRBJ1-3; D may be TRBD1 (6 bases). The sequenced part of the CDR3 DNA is TGTGCCAGTAGGCCTACAGGGTCTGGAAACACC. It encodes CASRPTGSGNT. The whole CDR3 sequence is CASRPTGSGNTIYF. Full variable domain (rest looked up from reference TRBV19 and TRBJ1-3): DGGITQSPKYLFRKEGQNVTLSCEQNLNHDAMYWYRQDPGQGLRLIYYSQIVNDFQKGDIAEGYSVSREKKESFPLTVTSAQKNPTAFYLCASRPTGSGNTIYFGEGSWLTVV.